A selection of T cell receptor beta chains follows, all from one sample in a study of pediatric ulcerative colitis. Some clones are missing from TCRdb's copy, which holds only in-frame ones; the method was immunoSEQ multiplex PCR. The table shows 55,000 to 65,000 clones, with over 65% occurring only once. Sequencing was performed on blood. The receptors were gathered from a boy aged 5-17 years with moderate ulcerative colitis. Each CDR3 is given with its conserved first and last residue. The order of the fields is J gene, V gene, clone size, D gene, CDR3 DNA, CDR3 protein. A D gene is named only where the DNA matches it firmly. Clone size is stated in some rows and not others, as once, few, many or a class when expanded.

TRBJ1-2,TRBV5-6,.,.,TGTGCCAGCAGCACGATACTTGACTATGGCTACACCTTC,CASSTILDYGYTF
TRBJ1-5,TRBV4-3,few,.,TGCGCCAGCAGCCAAACTGACGGAAGCAATCAGCCCCAGCATTTT,CASSQTDGSNQPQHF
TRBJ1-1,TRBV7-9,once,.,TGTGCCAGCAGCCGGACGGGGGGGACCACTGAAGCTTTCTTT,CASSRTGGTTEAFF
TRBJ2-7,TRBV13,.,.,TGTGCCAGCAGCCTTCTCCGGGACGTCTACGAGCAGTACTTC,CASSLLRDVYEQYF
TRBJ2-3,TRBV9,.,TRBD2,TGTGCCAGCAGCGTAGTTGGACTAGCAGCGAGCACAGATACGCAGTATTTT,CASSVVGLAASTDTQYF
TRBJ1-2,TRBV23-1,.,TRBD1,TGCGCCAGGACAGGGGGCGTAGGGAGGTATGGCTACACCTTC,CARTGGVGRYGYTF
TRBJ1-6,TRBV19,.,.,TGTGCCAGTAGTCCAAGAACTACAGGGAACTATAATTCACCCCTCCACTTT,CASSPRTTGNYNSPLHF
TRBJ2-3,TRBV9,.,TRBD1,TGTGCCAGCAGCGTCGACAGGGGGGCAGATACGCAGTATTTT,CASSVDRGADTQYF
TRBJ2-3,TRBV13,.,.,TGTGCCAGCAGCTTGGACTATTCTCGCACAGATACGCAGTATTTT,CASSLDYSRTDTQYF
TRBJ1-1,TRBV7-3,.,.,TGTGCCAGCAGCCTCACCCCGGGGGTCCAGAACACTGAAGCTTTCTTT,CASSLTPGVQNTEAFF
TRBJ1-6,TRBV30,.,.,TGTGCCTGGAGTCCGAGTCTGGGCTCACCCCTCCACTTT,CAWSPSLGSPLHF
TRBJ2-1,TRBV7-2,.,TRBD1,TGTGCCAGCAGCTCCCGACAGGGGCGGAACAATGAGCAGTTCTTC,CASSSRQGRNNEQFF
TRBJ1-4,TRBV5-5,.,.,TGTGCCAGCAGCTTCAGCGTATACGCAACTAATGAAAAACTGTTTTTT,CASSFSVYATNEKLFF
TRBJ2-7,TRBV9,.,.,TGTGCCAGCAGCACGACACCATCCTACGAGCAGTACTTC,CASSTTPSYEQYF
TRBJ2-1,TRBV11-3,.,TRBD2,TGTGCCAGCAGCGTCCTCGCGGGAGTTAACAATGAGCAGTTCTTC,CASSVLAGVNNEQFF
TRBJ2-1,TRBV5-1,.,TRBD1,TGCGCCAGCAGCTCCCAACAGGGGGTCTCCTACAATGAGCAGTTCTTC,CASSSQQGVSYNEQFF
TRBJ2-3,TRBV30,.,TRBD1,TGTGCCTGGGGGGACAGGGTGGAAACAGATACGCAGTATTTT,CAWGDRVETDTQYF
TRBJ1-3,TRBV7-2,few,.,TGTGCCAGCAGCTTAGGCGATAGGAGAGCGCGCGACACCATATATTTT,CASSLGDRRARDTIYF
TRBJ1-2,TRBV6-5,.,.,TGTGCCAGCAGACCAATCGGACCGACGATCTATGGCTACACCTTC,CASRPIGPTIYGYTF
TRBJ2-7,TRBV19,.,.,TGTGCCAGTAGTATATTAGGGGGACTCTACGAGCAGTACTTC,CASSILGGLYEQYF
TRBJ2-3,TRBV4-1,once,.,TGCGCCAGCAGCCCCGAGCCCCCGGGGAGCGCAGATACGCAGTATTTT,CASSPEPPGSADTQYF
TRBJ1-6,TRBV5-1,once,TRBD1,TGCGCCAGCAGCTTAAGAGGGGGCGTCAATAATTCACCCCTCCACTTT,CASSLRGGVNNSPLHF
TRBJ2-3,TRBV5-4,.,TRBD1,TGTGCCAGCAGCTTGGCCAGGCAGGGGGCGTCAAATACGCAGTATTTT,CASSLARQGASNTQYF
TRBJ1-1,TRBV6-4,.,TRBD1,TGTGCCAGCAGTGGAATGCCAGGGGGGGAAACTGAAGCTTTCTTT,CASSGMPGGETEAFF
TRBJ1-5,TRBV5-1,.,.,TGCGCCAGCAGTATGGACAGTCCGAATCAGCCCCAGCATTTT,CASSMDSPNQPQHF
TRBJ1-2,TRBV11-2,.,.,TGTGCCACCCCAATCGTACTGAAACCGTTCTATGGCTACACCTTC,CATPIVLKPFYGYTF
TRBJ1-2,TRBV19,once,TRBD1,TGTGCCAGTAGTATAGAAGGGGGCGGATACTATGGCTACACCTTC,CASSIEGGGYYGYTF
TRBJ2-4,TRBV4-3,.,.,TGCGCCAGCAGCCAAGGGACTGCGAAACACGGAAACATTCAGTACTTC,CASSQGTAKHGNIQYF
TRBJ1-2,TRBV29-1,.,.,TGCAGCGTTGCTACCGGGCTCCAAAGTCCCTTCTATGGCTACACCTTC,CSVATGLQSPFYGYTF
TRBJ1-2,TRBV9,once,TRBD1,TGTGCCAGCAGCGAAGACAGGGGTTTTGAGGGATTTAATGGCTACACCTTC,CASSEDRGFEGFNGYTF
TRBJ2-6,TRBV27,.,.,TGTGCCAGCAGTTTAACCCCCTGGACAGCCACCCTCTCTGGGGCCAACGTCCTGACTTTC,CASSLTPWTATLSGANVLTF
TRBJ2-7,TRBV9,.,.,TGTGCCAGCAAGGGGGAAGGTCCCTACGAGCAGTACTTC,CASKGEGPYEQYF
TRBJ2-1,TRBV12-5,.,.,TGTGCTAGTGGTTTGGTACTGGGGCAGCCGATGGGTGAGCAGTTCTTC,CASGLVLGQPMGEQFF
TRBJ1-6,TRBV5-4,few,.,TGTGCCAGCAGAACCGAGGGGGGTTCTTCACCCCTCCACTTT,CASRTEGGSSPLHF
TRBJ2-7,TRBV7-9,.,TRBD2,TGTGCCAGCAGTCCCCTTTTTGGCGGGAGGATGTACGAGCAGTACTTC,CASSPLFGGRMYEQYF
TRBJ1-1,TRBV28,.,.,TGTGCCAGCAGTACACGAGGGAGGGGCAGGACTGAAGCTTTCTTT,CASSTRGRGRTEAFF
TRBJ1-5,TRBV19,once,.,TGTGCCAGTAGTATCGTCCGGGGGGCTGGCAGCAATCAGCCCCAGCATTTT,CASSIVRGAGSNQPQHF
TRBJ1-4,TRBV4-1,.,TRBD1,TGCGCCAGCAGCCAAGCCGCGGGACAGGGGTATGAAAAACTGTTTTTT,CASSQAAGQGYEKLFF
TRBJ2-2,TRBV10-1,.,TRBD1,TGCGCCAGCGGTAGGCAGGGGGCAACCGGGGAGCTGTTTTTT,CASGRQGATGELFF
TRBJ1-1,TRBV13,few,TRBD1,TGTGCCAGCAGCTTCGGACAGGGTTATGCTTTCTTT,CASSFGQGYAFF
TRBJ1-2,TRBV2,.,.,TGTGCCAGCAGTGGAAGGACAGATAACTATGGCTACACCTTC,CASSGRTDNYGYTF
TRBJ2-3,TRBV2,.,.,TGTGCCAGCAGTGAAGCGGCTAGCACAGATACGCAGTATTTT,CASSEAASTDTQYF
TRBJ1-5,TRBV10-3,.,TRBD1,TGTGCCATCAGTGCCAGGGGGCGCGATAGCAATCAGCCCCAGCATTTT,CAISARGRDSNQPQHF
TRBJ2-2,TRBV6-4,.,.,TGTGCCAGCAGTGACAGGAACACCGGGGAGCTGTTTTTT,CASSDRNTGELFF
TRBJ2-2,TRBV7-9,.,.,TGTGCCAGCAGCTTCGGTGGGGTTATCACCGGGGAGCTGTTTTTT,CASSFGGVITGELFF
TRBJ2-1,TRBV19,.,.,TGTGCCAGTAGTAGGGGGGGCCGGGACTGGGCCTACAATGAGCAGTTCTTC,CASSRGGRDWAYNEQFF
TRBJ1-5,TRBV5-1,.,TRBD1,TGCGCCAGCAGCTTGCGGACAGGAGTCAATCAGCCCCAGCATTTT,CASSLRTGVNQPQHF
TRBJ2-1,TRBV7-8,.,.,TGTGCCAGCAGCCCCCGGGACACTCGTGGGGAGCAGTTCTTC,CASSPRDTRGEQFF
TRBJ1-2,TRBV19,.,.,TGTGCCAGTAGTATCGTCGAACAGTACACCTTC,CASSIVEQYTF
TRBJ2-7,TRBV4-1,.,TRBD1,TGCGCCAGCAGCTTAGGGACAGGAAGGTCCTCCTACGAGCAGTACTTC,CASSLGTGRSSYEQYF
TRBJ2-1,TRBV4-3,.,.,TGCGCCAGCAGCCACGTAGAGCGGGCTGAGCAGTTCTTC,CASSHVERAEQFF
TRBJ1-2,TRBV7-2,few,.,TGTGCCAGCAGCTTAGGGGTCGGCCTGAGGGGAGACTACACCTTC,CASSLGVGLRGDYTF
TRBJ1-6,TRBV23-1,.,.,TGCGCCAGCAGTCAATCGCGGGTCGGCCAGTATAATTCACCCCTCCACTTT,CASSQSRVGQYNSPLHF
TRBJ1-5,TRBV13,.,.,TGTGCCAGCAGCTCCGCGGAGGGCAATCAGCCCCAGCATTTT,CASSSAEGNQPQHF
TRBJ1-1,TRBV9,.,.,TGTGCCAGCAGCGTAGATATGGGGCCCCTGAACACTGAAGCTTTCTTT,CASSVDMGPLNTEAFF